Listed below are T cell receptor beta chains from one sample, sequenced in a study of Ad26.COV2.S vaccination and SARS-CoV-2 variants. Repertoires were generated with immunoSEQ multiplex PCR, while TCRdb's copy carries only in-frame clones and drops some. The repertoire includes about 390,000 clones, roughly nine tenths of them detected once, and 3.5% sits in the top ten. This specimen was peripheral blood, taken in a trial of Ad26.COV2.S vaccine versus placebo. The receptors derive from a person aged 18-65 years who received the Ad26.COV2.S COVID-19 vaccine or a placebo. Both conserved end residues are part of each CDR3. D genes are given only for firm matches. Clone sizes are given selectively: once, few, many, or a class where the clone is expanded.

D: NA
V: TRBV7-2
J: TRBJ2-7
size: NA
CDR3: CASSLVRGSYEQYF
DNA: TGTGCCAGCAGCTTAGTTCGCGGCTCCTACGAGCAGTACTTC

D: NA
V: TRBV18
J: TRBJ1-3
size: NA
CDR3: CASSQYNSGNTIYF
DNA: TGTGCCAGCTCACAATACAACTCTGGAAACACCATATATTTT

D: TRBD1
V: TRBV10-3
J: TRBJ1-6
size: NA
CDR3: CAIRRDSGSPLHF
DNA: TGTGCCATCAGACGGGACAGCGGTTCACCCCTCCACTTT

D: NA
V: TRBV19
J: TRBJ1-1
size: NA
CDR3: CASRFGPGANAFF
DNA: TGTGCCAGTAGATTCGGACCGGGGGCGAATGCTTTCTTT

D: TRBD1
V: TRBV29-1
J: TRBJ1-2
size: NA
CDR3: CSVGIKGQGVGYTF
DNA: TGCAGCGTTGGGATAAAGGGACAGGGGGTTGGCTACACCTTC

D: NA
V: TRBV11-3
J: TRBJ2-1
size: NA
CDR3: CASSLHGGYNEQFF
DNA: TGTGCCAGCAGCTTACACGGGGGATACAATGAGCAGTTCTTC

D: NA
V: TRBV5-4
J: TRBJ1-1
size: NA
CDR3: CASSLIQAPEAFF
DNA: TGTGCCAGCAGCTTAATTCAAGCACCTGAAGCTTTCTTT

D: TRBD1
V: TRBV5-6
J: TRBJ1-5
size: few
CDR3: CASSWGQGVVQPQHF
DNA: TGTGCCAGCAGCTGGGGACAGGGGGTAGTTCAGCCCCAGCATTTT

D: NA
V: TRBV11-2
J: TRBJ2-6
size: NA
CDR3: CASSITGFSGANVLTF
DNA: TGTGCCAGCAGCATAACAGGATTCTCTGGGGCCAACGTCCTGACTTTC

D: NA
V: TRBV9
J: TRBJ1-1
size: NA
CDR3: CASSVSTANTEAFF
DNA: TGTGCCAGCAGCGTCAGTACAGCCAACACTGAAGCTTTCTTT

D: NA
V: TRBV6-2/TRBV6-3
J: TRBJ1-2
size: NA
CDR3: CASSWVLPYGYTF
DNA: TGTGCCAGCAGTTGGGTCTTACCCTATGGCTACACCTTC

D: TRBD1
V: TRBV6-5
J: TRBJ1-1
size: NA
CDR3: CASSTSGGKNTEAFF
DNA: TGTGCCAGCAGTACCTCAGGGGGTAAAAACACTGAAGCTTTCTTT